These 5 T cell receptor beta chains originate from one sample sequenced in a study of T cells in Graves' hyperthyroidism and ophthalmopathy. Amplification of TCR beta CDR3 regions used RNA as the template. A set of HTBI primers served as the primers for a first-round RT-PCR of the TCR CDR3. One entry per CDR3 protein, called by TCRdb with MiXCR from the multiplex PCR reads. Of a few hundred thousand distinct CDR3 sequences listed, 14% were seen once; the top ten hold about 20%. The sequencing input was blood. The origin of the receptors is a woman under 40 with Graves' ophthalmopathy.

This clonotype came up a few times. This sequence joins TRBV29-1 and TRBJ2-1; 7 nucleotides line up with TRBD2. With 3 bases clipped from V and 0 bases from J, the junction kept 5 bases outside the gene matches. CDR1 is SQVTM and CDR2 is ANQGSEA in the germline V gene. This CDR3 region has 15 residues. This chain's CDR3 is CSVDRPGGSYNEQFF. The CDR3 bases are TGCAGCGTTGATCGCCCGGGGGGCTCCTACAATGAGCAGTTCTTC.

This chain links TRBV20-1 with TRBJ1-1; 8 nucleotides align to TRBD1. Germline assignment: CDR1 DFQATT and CDR2 SNEGSKA (reference sequence). CDR3 length equals 16 residues. V lost 0 bases to trimming and J lost 6 bases; unmatched junction nucleotides: 12. The chain's CDR3 is CSARDIGQGNIAEAFF. The CDR3 DNA reads TGCAGTGCTAGAGATATCGGACAGGGTAATATCGCTGAAGCTTTCTTT.

This clonotype appeared many times. This rearrangement joins TRBV3-1 to TRBJ2-1; 14 bases line up with TRBD2. The V gene end was trimmed by 2 bases and the J gene end by 9 bases; junction bases not matched to a gene: 12. The length of the CDR3 is 18 residues. Germline CDR1 LGHDT, CDR2 YNNKEL (reference sequence). As DNA, the CDR3 is TGTGCCAGCAGCCAAAATCCTTTGACTAGCGGGGGGGCGTTTGAGCAGTTCTTC. The encoded protein is CASSQNPLTSGGAFEQFF.

In its sample, this clonotype was seen a few times. The chain links TRBV4-2 to TRBJ2-1, with 13 bases identical to TRBD2. Germline CDR1 reads LGHNA; CDR2 reads YNFKEQ. CDR3 length: 18 residues. V lost 1 base, J lost 4 bases, and 7 bases stayed unmatched. The DNA for the CDR3 is TGTGCCAGCAGCCAAGCCCGGACTAGCGGGGGATTATACAATGAGCAGTTCTTC. It translates to CASSQARTSGGLYNEQFF.

This clonotype was found many times. The J gene is TRBJ1-1, the V gene TRBV2, with TRBD1 identical over 7 bases. The germline V gene has CDR1 SNHLY and CDR2 FYNNEI. J was trimmed by 4 bases and V by 8 bases; bases with no gene match: 7. CDR3 size: 13 residues. CDR3 DNA sequence: TGTGCCAGCCCGCTCAGGGGGTCCACTGAAGCTTTCTTT. Residues: CASPLRGSTEAFF.